Below, 5 T cell receptor beta chains from the same sample are listed, as sequenced in a study of blood T cell repertoires in COVID-19. Clones were read by immunoSEQ multiplex PCR, and TCRdb kept only the in-frame ones, dropping some. The profile shows 220,000 or so clones, about 80% of them singletons. The specimen sequenced was peripheral blood. The source of these receptors is a woman between 25 and 40 years old who had recovered from COVID-19.

The chain uses TRBV28 and TRBJ2-3; tentative D call: TRBD2 (6 bases). Germline CDR1 MDHEN, CDR2 SYDVKM. CDR3 length equals 15 residues. V lost 6 bases to trimming and J lost 11 bases, with 24 bases between them. The CDR3 DNA reads as TGTGCCAGCAGCCCTAGAGGCGGGACCCCCGGGAGGCAGTATTTT. Translated, it gives CASSPRGGTPGRQYF.

The CDR3 region has the DNA TGCAGCGTGCACGGGGAGGGTGGGGCAGATACGCAGTATTTT. It codes for CSVHGEGGADTQYF. The V call is TRBV29-1, the J call TRBJ2-3; 7 bases are a match to TRBD2. This CDR3 region has 14 residues. CDR1 SQVTM and CDR2 ANQGSEA come from the germline V gene. The J segment lost 4 bases and the V segment lost 6 bases, leaving 10 bases of the junction unmatched.

This sequence joins TRBV6-6 and TRBJ2-1; 11 nucleotides agree with TRBD1. The junction had 3 bases not matched to a gene; V was cut back by 2 bases and J by 6 bases. The CDR3 is 15 amino acids. The germline gives CDR1 MNHNY, CDR2 SVGAGI (reference sequence). CDR3 sequence (DNA): TGTGCCAGCAGTTACACGGGACAGGGGGGCAATGAGCAGTTCTTC. Amino acid sequence: CASSYTGQGGNEQFF.

The table lists this clone with a count of one. The chain's CDR3 is CASSLLAGSYEQYF. The CDR3 DNA is TGTGCCAGCAGCTTATTAGCGGGCTCCTACGAGCAGTACTTC. The chain couples TRBV7-9 to TRBJ2-7, with TRBD2 identical over 7 bases. CDR1 is SEHNR, CDR2 FQNEAQ, per germline (reference sequence). J lost 0 bases, V lost 2 bases, and 1 base had no gene match. The CDR3 runs to 14 residues.

The chain uses TRBV9 and TRBJ2-4; D possibly corresponds to TRBD1 (6 bases). Trimming cost V 4 bases and J 3 bases, with 8 bases left between them. Per the germline V gene, CDR1 is SGDLS and CDR2 is YYNGEE. CDR3 length: 13 amino acids. The CDR3 region is CASSPDSKNIQYF. The CDR3 coding sequence is TGTGCCAGCAGCCCGGACAGCAAAAACATTCAGTACTTC.